The 32 T cell receptor beta chains below come from one sample, sequenced in a study of control samples from healthy donors and cancer patients. Clones were sequenced by immunoSEQ multiplex PCR, and TCRdb holds only the in-frame ones, with some missing. The data hold under 140,000 clones, with 88% observed a single time. The sample taken for sequencing was PBMCs. Receptors were obtained from a woman aged 55-69 years with lung cancer.

The V gene is TRBV19, the J gene TRBJ1-2; TRBD1 might be the D (6 bases). The CDR3 consists of 17 residues. CDR1 LNHDA and CDR2 SQIVND come from the germline V gene (reference sequence). V lost 1 base and J lost 5, with 20 bases in between. CDR3 DNA sequence: TGTGCCAGTAGTATAGGGGACAACGTCCGAGGGAGTTATGGCTACACCTTC. As protein: CASSIGDNVRGSYGYTF.

The chain uses TRBV6-5 and TRBJ1-3, with 8 bases aligning to TRBD1. The CDR3 is made up of 14 amino acids. After removal of 6 bases from V and 2 bases from J, the junction contained 3 bases not matched to a gene. Germline V CDR1 and CDR2: MNHEY, SVGAGI. The CDR3: CASRQQGAGNTIYF. The CDR3 DNA is TGTGCCAGCAGACAACAGGGGGCTGGAAACACCATATATTTT.

This clone was recorded once. The rearrangement uses TRBV18 and TRBJ1-3; D not certain. Germline V gene lookup returns CDR1 KGHSH and CDR2 LQKENI. The CDR3 runs to 15 residues. V was shortened by 3 bases and J by 2 bases, with 11 bases between the two germline ends. This chain's CDR3 is CASSPRAATGNTIYF. CDR3 nucleotides: TGTGCCAGCTCACCCCGGGCTGCCACTGGAAACACCATATATTTT. Supplemented by reference TRBV18 and TRBJ1-3, the full variable domain reads NAGVMQNPRHLVRRRGQEARLRCSPMKGHSHVYWYRQLPEEGLKFMVYLQKENIIDESGMPKERFSAEFPKEGPSILRIQQVVRGDSAAYFCASSPRAATGNTIYFGEGSWLTVV.

This clone has only one observation. V is TRBV11-2 and J is TRBJ2-5; TRBD2 aligns across 12 bases. CDR1 is SGHAT, CDR2 FQNNGV, per germline. Trimming at V came to 6 bases and at J to 2 bases, leaving 4 bases not matched to a gene. The CDR3 has 15 amino acids. CDR3 nucleotide sequence: TGTGCCAGCAGGCCTCTAGCGGGAGGGCAAGAGACCCAGTACTTC. Protein: CASRPLAGGQETQYF.

V is TRBV7-6 and J is TRBJ2-7, with 9 positions matching TRBD2. The length of the CDR3 is 15 residues. V lost 8 bases to trimming and J lost 2 bases; unmatched junction nucleotides: 10. CDR1 and CDR2 (germline): SGHVS, FNYEAQ. CDR3 DNA: TGTGCCAGCGGCCCATTTGGCGGGAGGGCCTACGAGCAGTACTTC. Encoded protein: CASGPFGGRAYEQYF.

In nucleotides, the CDR3 is TGTGCCAGCAGCTCGGGGGGACAGGGGAACACTGAAGCTTTCTTT. Its protein product is CASSSGGQGNTEAFF. This chain joins TRBV7-6 and TRBJ1-1, with TRBD1 matching over 9 bases. The CDR3 is 15 amino acids. CDR1 SGHVS and CDR2 FNYEAQ come from the germline V gene. The V and J ends lost 4 bases and 1 base, in that order; junction bases with no gene match: 4.

The rearrangement joins TRBV7-6 to TRBJ2-7; possible D gene TRBD2, 6 bases. Germline assignment: CDR1 SGHVS and CDR2 FNYEAQ. CDR3 length: 16 residues. The V end lost 1 base, the J end lost 3 bases, and 16 bases lay between the germline ends. The CDR3 nucleotides read TGTGCCAGCAGCTTAGTATTGGGACTGGGCTTCTACGAGCAGTACTTC. Protein: CASSLVLGLGFYEQYF.

V is TRBV29-1 and J is TRBJ1-2, with 7 bases aligning to TRBD1. Germline CDR1 and CDR2: SQVTM and ANQGSEA. The trim removed 4 bases at V and 2 bases at J, leaving 7 bases unmatched. The CDR3 consists of 14 residues. This CDR3 reads CSVVLPGQNYGYTF. CDR3 in DNA: TGCAGCGTTGTACTACCGGGACAGAACTATGGCTACACCTTC.

The chain links TRBV27 to TRBJ1-5; the D gene is possibly TRBD1 (5 bases). Between the trimmed V and J ends, which lost 6 bases and 0 bases, there was a span of 9 bases. The CDR3 contains 14 residues. CDR1 and CDR2 from the germline V gene are MNHEY and SMNVEV (reference sequence). The CDR3 loop is CASSRQISNQPQHF. The CDR3 region has the DNA TGTGCCAGCAGCAGACAGATTAGCAATCAGCCCCAGCATTTT.

The chain combines TRBV18 with TRBJ1-1; possibly TRBD1 for D (6 bases). The length of the CDR3 is 15 residues. The V gene's germline CDR1 is KGHSH and CDR2 LQKENI. V lost 4 bases and J 3 bases, leaving 15 bases between the germline ends. CDR3 protein: CASSLGDNSYTEAFF. The CDR3 coding sequence is TGTGCCAGCTCACTAGGGGACAACAGTTACACTGAAGCTTTCTTT.

This clone showed up just once. The chain employs TRBV11-2 and TRBJ1-1, with D uncertain. V lost 0 bases to trimming and J lost 1 base, with 15 bases between them. This CDR3 region has 17 residues. The germline CDR1 and CDR2 sequences are SGHAT and FQNNGV. The CDR3 protein is CASSLDLRLGGNTEAFF. The CDR3 nucleotides read TGTGCCAGCAGCTTAGATCTCCGTTTGGGAGGGAACACTGAAGCTTTCTTT. Filled out from reference TRBV11-2 and TRBJ1-1, the complete variable domain reads EAGVAQSPRYKIIEKRQSVAFWCNPISGHATLYWYQQILGQGPKLLIQFQNNGVVDDSQLPKDRFSAERLKGVDSTLKIQPAKLEDSAVYLCASSLDLRLGGNTEAFFGQGTRLTVV.

This clone was observed a few times. The V call is TRBV24-1, the J call TRBJ1-2, with a possible D match to TRBD1 (5 bases). Germline V gene lookup returns CDR1 KGHDR and CDR2 SFDVKD. V lost 3 bases to trimming and J lost 2 bases, with 12 bases between them. This CDR3 spans 15 amino acids. The CDR3 region is CATSDNLGRNYGYTF. The CDR3, as DNA: TGTGCCACCAGTGATAATCTGGGGCGCAACTATGGCTACACCTTC.

This clone was seen more than once but under ten times. This sequence joins TRBV18 and TRBJ2-7; TRBD2 matches at 7 bases. Germline CDR1 reads KGHSH; CDR2 reads LQKENI. This CDR3 region has 15 residues. Germline trimming cut 3 bases from V and 0 bases from J; bases unmatched to any gene: 5. CDR3 sequence reads: CASSPRDYSSYEQYF. The CDR3 region has the DNA TGTGCCAGCTCACCCAGGGACTACAGCTCCTACGAGCAGTACTTC. Drawing the rest from reference TRBV18 and TRBJ2-7, the complete variable domain is NAGVMQNPRHLVRRRGQEARLRCSPMKGHSHVYWYRQLPEEGLKFMVYLQKENIIDESGMPKERFSAEFPKEGPSILRIQQVVRGDSAAYFCASSPRDYSSYEQYFGPGTRLTVT.

The chain uses TRBV4-1 and TRBJ2-1, with a possible D match to TRBD2 (6 bases). Trimming pared 4 bases from V and 7 bases from J, leaving 20 bases between. Germline values: CDR1 MGHRA, CDR2 YSYEKL. The CDR3 is 16 residues long. The CDR3 DNA sequence: TGCGCCAGCAGCCGGTCCGGCGGACTACAAGGAAATGAGCAGTTCTTC. It yields the protein CASSRSGGLQGNEQFF.

V is TRBV11-3 and J is TRBJ1-4; D gene unclear. Trimming took 0 bases from V and 5 from J, leaving 7 bases between them. The CDR3 loop spans 14 amino acids. Per germline, CDR1 SGHNT and CDR2 YENEEA. DNA of the CDR3: TGTGCCAGCAGCTTAGACAGGAGCAATGAAAAACTGTTTTTT. Translated, it gives CASSLDRSNEKLFF.

CDR3 region: CASRYTGGNSPLHF. The DNA for the CDR3 is TGTGCCAGCAGATACACAGGGGGAAATTCACCCCTCCACTTT. The V call is TRBV14, the J call TRBJ1-6; 8 bases align to TRBD1. CDR1 is SGHDN and CDR2 is FVKESK in the germline V gene. Trimming removed 6 bases from V and 7 bases from J; junction bases left unmatched: 5. The CDR3 has 14 amino acids.

The rearrangement uses TRBV6-6 and TRBJ1-2, with a tentative D call TRBD1 (5 bases). The CDR3 consists of 14 residues. Per germline, CDR1 MNHNY and CDR2 SVGAGI (reference sequence). CDR3 coding DNA: TGTGCTATCTCTAGGACACCGACCAACTATGGCTACACCTTC. Its protein is CAISRTPTNYGYTF.

This clone came up once. The chain recombines TRBV10-2 with TRBJ1-1, with D possibly matching TRBD1 (5 bases). This CDR3 is built from 14 residues. V was pared by 6 bases and J by 4 bases, with 15 bases between. Germline V CDR1 and CDR2: WSHSY, SAAADI. The CDR3 nucleotides are TGCGCCAGCAGCACCAGGGACTGGGGCACTGAAGCTTTCTTT. Encoded protein: CASSTRDWGTEAFF.

In DNA form, the CDR3 reads TGTGCCAGCAGTGAAGGACGTTACGAGCAGTACTTC. Amino acids: CASSEGRYEQYF. The rearrangement joins TRBV25-1 to TRBJ2-7; no reliable D call. From germline, CDR1 is MGHDK and CDR2 SYGVNS. Trimming pared 2 bases from V and 4 bases from J, leaving 6 bases between. The CDR3 totals 12 residues.

The CDR3 reads CASSISAARNSPLHF. The DNA for the CDR3 is TGTGCCAGTAGTATTAGCGCAGCCCGTAATTCACCCCTCCACTTT. This chain uses TRBV19 with TRBJ1-6, with no clear D. The CDR3 has 15 residues. V was shortened by 3 bases and J by 6 bases, with 12 bases between the two germline ends. Germline V gene data show CDR1 as LNHDA and CDR2 as SQIVND (reference sequence).

The chain recombines TRBV5-4 with TRBJ1-2; the D is unclear. CDR1 is SGHNT, CDR2 YYREEE, per germline (reference sequence). The CDR3 contains 13 residues. V gave up 2 bases and J gave up 5 bases, with 10 bases separating them. CDR3 sequence reads: CASSFDAAYGYTF. The CDR3 bases are TGTGCCAGCAGCTTCGATGCAGCTTATGGCTACACCTTC.

The chain has TRBV7-2 and TRBJ2-2; 9 bases map to TRBD1. The CDR3 has 17 amino acids. The V segment lost 5 bases and the J segment 3 bases; nucleotides outside the gene matches: 10. Germline V gene sequence: CDR1 SGHTA, CDR2 FQGNSA. CDR3 sequence (DNA): TGTGCCAGCAGCCCTATTTTCGGACAGGGGTACACCGGGGAGCTGTTTTTT. As protein: CASSPIFGQGYTGELFF.

The V call is TRBV7-9, the J call TRBJ2-6; 9 positions match TRBD1. This CDR3 has 18 residues. The germline CDR1 and CDR2 sequences are SEHNR and FQNEAQ (reference sequence). Trimming at V came to 2 bases and at J to 0 bases, leaving 5 bases not matched to a gene. The CDR3 sequence is CASSLPGQGTSGANVLTF. The CDR3 region has the DNA TGTGCCAGCAGCTTACCGGGACAGGGCACCTCTGGGGCCAACGTCCTGACTTTC.

The chain couples TRBV18 to TRBJ1-2, with D unclear. CDR3 length: 15 amino acids. Trimming stripped 3 bases from V and 5 bases from J, with 16 bases between. Germline V gene sequence: CDR1 KGHSH, CDR2 LQKENI. The CDR3 region has the DNA TGTGCCAGCTCACCCGACCAGACCGACAAGTATGGCTACACCTTC. This encodes CASSPDQTDKYGYTF.

This clone was found once. The chain has TRBV5-6 and TRBJ2-3; 9 bases fit TRBD2. Germline CDR1 is SGHDT and CDR2 is YYEEEE. With V trimmed by 6 bases and J by 4 bases, 12 bases remained unmatched. The CDR3 has 16 residues. CDR3 amino acids: CASTLRGTSIPDTQYF. CDR3 bases: TGTGCCAGCACCCTAAGAGGGACTAGCATCCCAGATACGCAGTATTTT.

This chain uses TRBV19 with TRBJ1-2; the D gene is possibly TRBD1 (6 bases). The V end was cut by 5 bases, the J end by 2 bases, with 12 bases between. The CDR3 spans 14 residues. CDR1 is LNHDA and CDR2 is SQIVND in the germline V gene (reference sequence). This CDR3 reads CASSPGGANYGYTF. CDR3 nucleotides: TGTGCCAGTAGTCCGGGGGGGGCCAACTATGGCTACACCTTC. The full variable domain, its missing parts supplied by reference TRBV19 and TRBJ1-2, is DGGITQSPKYLFRKEGQNVTLSCEQNLNHDAMYWYRQDPGQGLRLIYYSQIVNDFQKGDIAEGYSVSREKKESFPLTVTSAQKNPTAFYLCASSPGGANYGYTFGSGTRLTVV.

V usage is TRBV12-1 and J usage is TRBJ2-2; the D call in the table, TRBD2, was not verified against the DNA. TRBV12-1 is designated a pseudogene. The CDR3 has 15 residues. DNA of the CDR3: TGTGCCCCAAGCTGGCTAGCGGATATCACCGGGGAGCTGTTTTTT. Its translation is CAPSWLADITGELFF.

The chain uses TRBV27 and TRBJ1-1; tentatively, D is TRBD1 (5 bases). Trimming left V 6 bases short and J 6 bases short, with 14 bases between. CDR1 and CDR2 from the germline V gene are MNHEY and SMNVEV (reference sequence). The CDR3 covers 13 residues. CDR3 residues: CASSPTREAEAFF. In nucleotides, the CDR3 is TGTGCCAGCAGCCCCACCAGGGAAGCTGAAGCTTTCTTT.

This clone was recorded only once. V and J are TRBV5-6 and TRBJ1-1, with 8 nucleotides matching TRBD1. CDR1 and CDR2 (germline): SGHDT, YYEEEE. CDR3 length equals 15 residues. The J segment lost 1 base and the V segment lost 3 bases, leaving 5 bases of the junction unmatched. The CDR3 loop reads CASSYRTGKNTEAFF. The CDR3 bases are TGTGCCAGCAGCTATCGGACAGGGAAGAACACTGAAGCTTTCTTT.

The rearrangement uses TRBV5-8 and TRBJ2-6, with no clear D. Germline V CDR1 and CDR2: SGHTS, YDEGEE. The CDR3 length is 19 residues. The V gene lost 0 bases and the J gene lost 0 bases, with 16 bases spanning the gap. CDR3 amino acids: CASSLVGAPSVSGANVLTF. The CDR3 nucleotides are TGTGCCAGCAGCTTGGTCGGAGCCCCCTCTGTCTCTGGGGCCAACGTCCTGACTTTC.

This rearrangement joins TRBV2 to TRBJ2-3, with 9 positions matching TRBD1. This CDR3 has 14 residues. Germline assignment: CDR1 SNHLY and CDR2 FYNNEI. V shed 8 bases, J shed 1 base, and the junction held 4 bases outside the gene matches. Here the CDR3 DNA reads TGTGCCAGCGGCCGGACAGGGGGCACAGATACGCAGTATTTT. Translating gives CASGRTGGTDTQYF.

The genes are TRBV11-1 and TRBJ2-7; 7 nucleotides align to TRBD1. Germline assignment: CDR1 SGHAT and CDR2 FQDESV (reference sequence). The CDR3 runs 13 residues. V trimming: 5 bases; J trimming: 5 bases; junction bases outside the gene matches: 6. The CDR3, as DNA: TGTGCCAGCAGCCTTGACAGGGCGAACGAGCAGTACTTC. It translates to CASSLDRANEQYF.